These 20 T cell receptor beta chains came from one sample sequenced in a study of tumor-infiltrating lymphocytes in primary liver carcinoma. From roughly 470 ng total RNA, TCR beta cDNA was generated with a primer in the constant region. Slightly modified ARM-PCR, run as three nested multiplex PCR rounds, produced the TCR beta libraries. Running about 11 cycles apiece, the first two PCR rounds relied on TRBV1-TRBV30 forward primers together with a C-beta reverse primer. TCRdb independently ran MiXCR on the multiplex PCR reads; one entry per CDR3 protein. The table has about 66,000 distinct CDR3 sequences, 71% seen once; the top ten hold about 40%. From 20-30 mg of unsorted bulk tissue, DNA and RNA were co-extracted together. The specimen was liver tumor tissue from sampling region 4. Subset denoted: tumor region T4, right-lateral pole. These receptors came from a man in his forties with primary liver carcinoma and hepatitis B virus infection.

A remark on this clonotype: No conserved phenylalanine or tryptophan is present at the end of the CDR3, so a read error is the likely explanation. The rearrangement links TRBV11-3 to TRBJ1-1; TRBD1 matches at 7 bases. The CDR3 extends over 13 amino acids. V lost 1 base, J lost 5 bases, and 1 base stayed unmatched. Germline CDR1 and CDR2: SGHNT and YENEEA. The CDR3 DNA is TGTGCCAGCAGCTTAGCAGGGGGAACTGAAGCTTTCTCT. This encodes CASSLAGGTEAFS.

The V and J genes are TRBV29-1 and TRBJ2-1; the D gene is possibly TRBD1 (5 bases). CDR1 is SQVTM and CDR2 is ANQGSEA in the germline V gene. There are 11 residues in the CDR3. V lost 5 bases and J lost 13, with 15 bases in between. The CDR3 loop is CSVYAGLRQFF. CDR3 in DNA: TGCAGCGTTTATGCAGGGCTAAGACAGTTCTTC.

Note on this clonotype: As the CDR3 is not closed by the conserved phenylalanine or tryptophan, this likely results from a read error. The chain is built from TRBV6-1 and TRBJ1-4; 9 bases line up with TRBD1. Per the germline V gene, CDR1 is MNHNS and CDR2 is SASEGT. The CDR3 loop spans 14 amino acids. After removal of 9 bases from V and 8 bases from J, the junction contained 10 bases not matched to a gene. For the CDR3, the DNA is TGTGCCAGTGGGGAACAGGGGGCGCAAGAAAAACTGTTTTAT. Amino acids: CASGEQGAQEKLFY.

This clonotype was seen only a few times. The CDR3 DNA reads TGTGCCAGCAGCGTAGCGTCCGGGACTCTCAACACCGGGGAGCTGTTTTTT. It translates to CASSVASGTLNTGELFF. The chain uses TRBV9 and TRBJ2-2, with D possibly being TRBD2 (6 bases). The V end was cut by 0 bases, the J end by 2 bases, with 14 bases between. The CDR3 loop spans 17 amino acids. Germline lookup yields CDR1 SGDLS and CDR2 YYNGEE.

Comment on this clonotype: A junction end diverges from the germline sequence, so it may reflect a read error. The chain uses TRBV7-8 and TRBJ2-1; D is possibly TRBD2 (5 bases). The V gene's germline CDR1 is SGHVS and CDR2 FQNEAQ. The CDR3 has 18 amino acids. The CDR3: CASSPLGGSTVSYNEQFF. For the CDR3, the DNA is TGTGCAAGCAGCCCGCTTGGAGGCTCAACAGTCTCCTACAATGAGCAGTTCTTC.

A word on this clonotype: Its ends do not fully match the called genes, so a read error is possible. The J gene is TRBJ2-7, the V gene TRBV11-2, with D hard to call. CDR1 SGHAT and CDR2 FQNNGV come from the germline V gene. The CDR3 has 16 amino acids. Here the CDR3 DNA reads TGTGCCAGCATCTTAGATCTGGGCACAGAAATCTACGAGCTGTACTTC. Translation gives CASILDLGTEIYELYF.

About this clonotype: The junction does not match germline at one end; this may be a read error. V usage is TRBV5-1 and J usage is TRBJ2-3; TRBD2 matches at 7 bases. CDR3 length: 15 amino acids. Germline CDR1 and CDR2: SGHRS and YFSETQ. CDR3 coding DNA: TGCGCCAGCAGCTTGTCCAGCGGGACTGCAGATGCGCAGTATTTT. This codes for CASSLSSGTADAQYF.

A remark on this clonotype: The junction and the germline gene differ at one end; a read error may be behind it. The chain couples TRBV12-3 or TRBV12-4 to TRBJ2-2; D is perhaps TRBD2 (5 bases). CDR3 length: 11 residues. This CDR3 reads CASTRTGEPFF. The CDR3 region has the DNA TGTGCCAGCACCCGCACCGGGGAGCCGTTTTTC.

On this clonotype itself: The CDR3 carries no conserved terminal phenylalanine or tryptophan, so it likely arises from a read error. J is TRBJ2-7 and V is TRBV10-3; the D is unclear. This CDR3 has 13 amino acids. V shed 8 bases and J shed 3 bases, with 14 bases lying between them. Germline CDR1 is ENHRY and CDR2 is SYGVKD. The DNA for the CDR3 is TGTGCCATCTCCCTCGCGGAGAACTACGAGCAGTACTAC. It is translated as CAISLAENYEQYY.

Remarks on this clonotype: This sequence may be a read error, since a much larger clone differs from it by one base. The chain uses TRBV28 and TRBJ2-1; D is ambiguous. Deletions cut 8 bases from V and 7 bases from J, with 12 bases between. The CDR3 has 12 amino acids. Germline lookup yields CDR1 MDHEN and CDR2 SYDVKM. The CDR3: CASSQLKNEQFF. The CDR3 bases are TGTGCCAGCTCCCAGCTGAAGAATGAGCAGTTCTTC.

Regarding this clonotype: Since a much larger clone is just one base distant, this may be a read error. This chain connects TRBV7-9 to TRBJ2-3, with TRBD2 matching over 7 bases. Germline values: CDR1 SEHNR, CDR2 FQNEAQ (reference sequence). V was pared by 5 bases and J by 3 bases, with 14 bases of the junction left unmatched. This CDR3 has 17 amino acids. CDR3 protein: CASSTQEGSGVTDTQYF. DNA for the CDR3: TGTGCCAGCAGCACCCAAGAGGGGAGCGGGGTAACAGATACGCAGTATTTT.

This clonotype has just a few counts. The junction departs from the called germline gene at one end, perhaps through a read error. The J gene is TRBJ2-2, the V gene TRBV11-2, with D maybe TRBD2 (5 bases). The CDR3 has 15 residues. Germline assignment: CDR1 SGHAT and CDR2 FQNNGV. CDR3 nucleotide sequence: TGTGCCAGCAGCTTCGCTGGATCGAACACCGGGGAGCAGTTTTTT. Protein: CASSFAGSNTGEQFF. The full variable domain, rest sourced from reference TRBV11-2 and TRBJ2-2, is EAGVAQSPRYKIIEKRQSVAFWCNPISGHATLYWYQQILGQGPKLLIQFQNNGVVDDSQLPKDRFSAERLKGVDSTLKIQPAKLEDSAVYLCASSFAGSNTGEQFFGEGSRLTVL.

As regards this clonotype: Given the absence of the conserved phenylalanine or tryptophan at the CDR3 end, a read error is likely. The V call is TRBV10-3, the J call TRBJ1-1; the D is unclear. This CDR3 contains 13 residues. Germline CDR1 and CDR2: ENHRY and SYGVKD. The CDR3 is CAIMGRLNTDAFS. Written as DNA, the CDR3 is TGTGCCATCATGGGCAGGCTAAACACTGACGCTTTCTCT.

A few counts support this clonotype. The rearrangement uses TRBV10-2 and TRBJ1-5; D call uncertain. In germline, CDR1 is WSHSY, CDR2 SAAADI. The CDR3 extends over 13 amino acids. Trimming cost V 7 bases and J 3 bases, with 10 bases left between them. As DNA, the CDR3 is TGCGCCAGCACAGCAGAATTCAATCAGCCCCAGCATTTT. Amino acid sequence: CASTAEFNQPQHF.

This clonotype was seen only a few times. With a much larger clone just one base away, this may be a read error. The chain couples TRBV24-1 to TRBJ2-1; D not resolved. The CDR3 totals 14 residues. The V and J ends lost 4 bases and 6 bases respectively, with 12 bases between them. Germline loops: CDR1 KGHDR, CDR2 SFDVKD. Written as DNA, the CDR3 is TGTGCCACCAGTGACCCGCCCAGGACCAATGAGCAGTTCTTC. Translated: CATSDPPRTNEQFF.

A word on this clonotype: Germline and junction disagree at one end, which may indicate a read error. V usage is TRBV10-3 and J usage is TRBJ1-5; D unclear. The V gene's germline CDR1 is ENHRY and CDR2 SYGVKD. The CDR3 contains 14 residues. CDR3 in DNA: TGTGCCATCAGTAGGTATGAGGGCGATCAGCCCCGGCATTTT. Translation: CAISRYEGDQPRHF.

This clonotype was seen only a few times. This chain joins TRBV4-3 and TRBJ2-4, with 7 nucleotides matching TRBD1. V gave up 5 bases and J gave up 9 bases; unmatched junction bases: 13. Germline CDR1 LGHNA, CDR2 YSLEER. This CDR3 is built from 15 residues. Written as DNA, the CDR3 is TGCGCCAGCAGCGTTGGGATAGGGGGCCGTTGCATTCAGTACTTC. The encoded protein is CASSVGIGGRCIQYF.

The chain links TRBV4-1 to TRBJ2-1; 8 nucleotides line up with TRBD2. Germline V gene sequence: CDR1 MGHRA, CDR2 YSYEKL. This CDR3 is built from 17 residues. Unmatched junction bases numbered 15, after V lost 4 bases and J lost 7 bases. CDR3 sequence: CASSPTFPGLETNEQFF. The CDR3 nucleotides are TGCGCCAGCAGCCCGACATTCCCGGGACTAGAGACAAATGAGCAGTTCTTC.

This clonotype was picked up many times. V and J are TRBV30 and TRBJ2-1; 9 bases line up with TRBD2. CDR3 size: 15 residues. V was clipped by 1 base and J by 7 bases; unmatched bases: 8. Germline values: CDR1 GTSNPN, CDR2 SVGIG (reference sequence). The CDR3 sequence is CAWSEGSSGVNEQFF. Here the CDR3 DNA reads TGTGCCTGGAGTGAAGGGTCTAGCGGGGTAAATGAGCAGTTCTTC.

This clonotype was counted between two and nine times. This may be a read error: a much more frequent sequence differs by one nucleotide. This chain connects TRBV11-2 to TRBJ2-5; possible D gene TRBD1, 5 bases. Germline V gene sequence: CDR1 SGHAT, CDR2 FQNNGV. V lost 7 bases and J 5 bases, leaving 29 bases between the germline ends. There are 18 residues in the CDR3. The CDR3 DNA is TGTGCCAGCAACAGTAGCTCAATCCAGGGTACTGGGCGGGAGACCCAGTACTTC. As protein: CASNSSSIQGTGRETQYF.